This is a list of T cell receptor beta chains from one sample in a study of blood T cell repertoires in COVID-19. Sequencing used immunoSEQ multiplex PCR; TCRdb keeps in-frame clones, though not all of them. There are fewer than 20,000 clones in the sample; 91% occur only once, and 7.2% lies in the top ten. Sequencing used peripheral blood. The source is a human donor in a cohort sampled during active COVID-19. Both conserved end residues are part of each CDR3. D genes are given only for firm matches. Size tells how often a clone was seen (once, few, many) or the class of an expanded clone, and some rows leave it out.

TRBJ2-7,TRBV9,TRBD1,NA,CASSWPQTGGFGQYF,TGTGCCAGCAGCTGGCCCCAGACAGGGGGTTTTGGGCAGTACTTC
TRBJ1-2,TRBV2,NA,NA,CASMGRTSSVIYGYTF,TGTGCCAGCATGGGCAGAACTTCTTCCGTCATTTATGGCTACACCTTC
TRBJ2-7,TRBV6-5,TRBD1,NA,CASEEGGLGSYEQYF,TGTGCCAGTGAAGAAGGGGGCTTGGGCTCCTACGAGCAGTACTTC
TRBJ2-4,TRBV6-1,NA,NA,CASSEVKMQAGGAKNIQYF,TGTGCCAGCAGTGAGGTTAAGATGCAGGCTGGTGGAGCCAAAAACATTCAGTACTTC
TRBJ2-6,TRBV28,NA,NA,CASSLSLSGANVLTF,TGTGCCAGCAGCTTAAGTCTATCTGGGGCCAACGTCCTGACTTTC
TRBJ1-5,TRBV7-2,TRBD1,NA,CASSQGTGQSNQPQHF,TGTGCCAGCAGCCAGGGGACAGGACAGTCGAATCAGCCCCAGCATTTT
TRBJ2-5,TRBV7-6,NA,NA,CASSPLGHRLLETQYF,TGTGCCAGCAGCCCTCTCGGACACAGGCTGTTGGAGACCCAGTACTTC
TRBJ2-5,TRBV18,TRBD1,NA,CASSRTDRDQETQYF,TGTGCCAGCTCACGAACCGACAGGGACCAAGAGACCCAGTACTTC
TRBJ1-1,TRBV3-1/TRBV3-2,TRBD1,NA,CASSNQGAGNTEAFF,TGTGCCAGCAGCAACCAGGGGGCTGGGAACACTGAAGCTTTCTTT
TRBJ2-5,TRBV24-1,TRBD2,NA,CATSDGTSGPQETQYF,TGTGCCACCAGTGATGGGACTAGCGGGCCTCAAGAGACCCAGTACTTC
TRBJ2-7,TRBV5-4,NA,NA,CASSLGGLAGISYEQYF,TGTGCCAGCAGCTTGGGTGGGTTGGCGGGTATTAGCTACGAGCAGTACTTC
TRBJ2-7,TRBV5-1,TRBD1,NA,CASSRDRLLSYEQYF,TGCGCCAGCAGCAGGGACAGACTCCTTTCCTACGAGCAGTACTTC
TRBJ2-5,TRBV27,NA,NA,CASRRQSTPQETQYF,TGTGCCAGCAGAAGACAGTCTACCCCACAAGAGACCCAGTACTTC
TRBJ1-2,TRBV11-3,NA,NA,CASSLGGRIDGYTF,TGTGCCAGCAGCTTAGGGGGCCGCATCGACGGCTACACCTTC
TRBJ2-1,TRBV5-4,NA,NA,CASSFLGEGASNEQFF,TGTGCCAGCAGCTTTCTCGGAGAAGGGGCCAGCAATGAGCAGTTCTTC
TRBJ2-5,TRBV5-6,TRBD2,NA,CASSLRPLAGVETQYF,TGTGCCAGCAGCCTCCGACCACTAGCGGGGGTTGAGACCCAGTACTTC
TRBJ1-2,TRBV2,NA,NA,CASKGRNYGYTF,TGTGCCAGCAAGGGGAGGAACTATGGCTACACCTTC
TRBJ2-7,TRBV2,NA,NA,CASGGQGPGYEQYF,TGTGCCAGCGGGGGCCAGGGACCAGGGTACGAGCAGTACTTC
TRBJ1-5,TRBV6-5,TRBD1,few,CASSLQGKQPQHF,TGTGCCAGCAGTTTACAGGGGAAACAGCCCCAGCATTTT
TRBJ1-1,TRBV6-2/TRBV6-3,NA,NA,CASSYDSYLTEAFF,TGTGCCAGCAGTTATGACAGTTATTTAACTGAAGCTTTCTTT
TRBJ2-7,TRBV7-2,TRBD1,few,CASSRTGVGYEQYF,TGTGCCAGCAGCCGGACAGGGGTCGGCTACGAGCAGTACTTC
TRBJ2-3,TRBV11-2,TRBD2,NA,CASSLAGGPNTQYF,TGTGCCAGCAGCTTAGCGGGAGGGCCAAATACGCAGTATTTT
TRBJ2-3,TRBV27,NA,NA,CASSFGSWGADTQYF,TGTGCCAGCAGTTTCGGCTCCTGGGGGGCAGATACGCAGTATTTT
TRBJ2-5,TRBV5-6,NA,NA,CASRGRETQYF,TGTGCCAGCAGGGGCCGAGAGACCCAGTACTTC
TRBJ1-1,TRBV10-3,NA,NA,CAISDRGITAFF,TGTGCCATCAGTGACAGGGGAATTACGGCTTTCTTT
TRBJ1-1,TRBV15,NA,NA,CATRLPGSLYTEAFF,TGTGCCACCAGGCTGCCCGGTTCGCTCTACACTGAAGCTTTCTTT
TRBJ2-1,TRBV11-2,TRBD2,NA,CASSLVGGKTYNEQFF,TGTGCCAGCAGCTTAGTGGGAGGGAAGACCTACAATGAGCAGTTCTTC
TRBJ2-1,TRBV6-5,NA,NA,CASTERAGGSEQFF,TGTGCCAGCACCGAACGGGCAGGGGGGTCTGAGCAGTTCTTC
TRBJ1-5,TRBV28,TRBD1,NA,CASNSGTGKGSNQPQHF,TGTGCCAGCAACTCCGGGACAGGGAAAGGGAGCAATCAGCCCCAGCATTTT
TRBJ1-1,TRBV7-9,NA,NA,CASNSGGRNTEAFF,TGTGCCAGCAATTCGGGGGGAAGGAACACTGAAGCTTTCTTT
TRBJ2-5,TRBV14,NA,once,CASSQILGRQETQYF,TGTGCCAGCAGCCAAATTTTGGGGCGGCAAGAGACCCAGTACTTC
TRBJ1-1,TRBV29-1,NA,NA,CSGGLSTEAFF,TGCAGCGGAGGACTGTCCACTGAAGCTTTCTTT
TRBJ2-7,TRBV7-9,NA,once,CASTSPTATYEQYF,TGTGCCAGCACCTCCCCGACAGCTACCTACGAGCAGTACTTC
TRBJ1-2,TRBV6-1,NA,NA,CASSEIRGWGYTF,TGTGCCAGCAGTGAAATAAGGGGCTGGGGCTACACCTTC
TRBJ2-7,TRBV20-1,NA,NA,CSASGGPGGSYEQYF,TGCAGTGCTAGTGGTGGGCCAGGGGGGTCCTACGAGCAGTACTTC
TRBJ1-1,TRBV6-5,NA,NA,CASYGQKNTEAFF,TGTGCCAGCTATGGACAGAAGAACACTGAAGCTTTCTTT
TRBJ2-1,TRBV10-2,TRBD2,NA,CASSEQGLAGTLYNEQFF,TGCGCCAGCAGTGAGCAGGGACTAGCGGGGACCTTGTACAATGAGCAGTTCTTC
TRBJ1-3,TRBV6-1,NA,NA,CASSENIGNTIYF,TGTGCCAGCAGTGAAAACATCGGAAACACCATATATTTT
TRBJ1-6,TRBV25-1,NA,NA,CASSVGTPNSPLHF,TGTGCCAGCAGTGTCGGGACACCGAATTCACCCCTCCACTTT
TRBJ1-2,TRBV10-3,TRBD1,NA,CAISESGQGYGYTF,TGTGCCATCAGTGAAAGCGGACAGGGCTATGGCTACACCTTC
TRBJ1-1,TRBV19,NA,once,CASRPSRPEKAFF,TGTGCCAGTAGGCCTTCGAGGCCGGAAAAAGCTTTCTTT
TRBJ2-2,TRBV7-6,TRBD2,NA,CASSLGGLAGDGMSTGELFF,TGTGCCAGCAGCTTGGGGGGACTAGCGGGAGATGGGATGAGCACCGGGGAGCTGTTTTTT
TRBJ2-3,TRBV11-3,TRBD2,NA,CASSQGRGRATDTQYF,TGTGCCAGCAGCCAAGGTCGGGGGAGGGCGACAGATACGCAGTATTTT